This TCR beta chain was obtained from a study of blood T cell repertoires in COVID-19. Study in general: Sources were T cells, B-cell-depleted T cells, or PBMCs; the material itself was cDNA or gDNA.

Trimming shortened V by 3 bases and J by 1 base, and 16 bases separated the two germline ends. Germline CDR1 SGDLS, CDR2 YYNGEE. CDR3 length equals 16 residues. Per the original methods: Amplification of reference gene primers provided the estimated nucleated cell counts. TCRdb keeps only in-frame clones here, not all; method: immunoSEQ multiplex PCR. Clone size and the V and J calls come from that table; the DNA yielded D and trimming. Seen here are tens of thousands of clones, more than 90% observed once, and the top ten hold 3.1%. The source is a human donor in a cohort sampled during active COVID-19. This chain links TRBV9 with TRBJ1-1; D is perhaps TRBD1 (6 bases). The source material was peripheral blood. CDR3 nucleotides: TGTGCCAGCAGCGCCCTAAACAGGGTTTCGAACACTGAAGCTTTCTTT. Protein product: CASSALNRVSNTEAFF.